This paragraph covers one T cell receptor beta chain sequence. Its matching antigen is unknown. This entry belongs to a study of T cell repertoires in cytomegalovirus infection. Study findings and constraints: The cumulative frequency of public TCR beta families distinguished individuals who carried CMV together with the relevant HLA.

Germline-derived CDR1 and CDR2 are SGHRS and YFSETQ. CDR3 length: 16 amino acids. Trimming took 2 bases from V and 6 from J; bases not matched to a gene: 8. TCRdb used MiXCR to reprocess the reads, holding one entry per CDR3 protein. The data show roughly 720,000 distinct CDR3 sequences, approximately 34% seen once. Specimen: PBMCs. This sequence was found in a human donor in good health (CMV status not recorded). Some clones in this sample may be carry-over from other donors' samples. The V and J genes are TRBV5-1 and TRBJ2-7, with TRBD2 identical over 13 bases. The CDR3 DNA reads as TGCGCCAGCAGCTTCAGGAATGGACTAGCGGGAGTCGAGCAGTACTTC. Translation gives CASSFRNGLAGVEQYF.